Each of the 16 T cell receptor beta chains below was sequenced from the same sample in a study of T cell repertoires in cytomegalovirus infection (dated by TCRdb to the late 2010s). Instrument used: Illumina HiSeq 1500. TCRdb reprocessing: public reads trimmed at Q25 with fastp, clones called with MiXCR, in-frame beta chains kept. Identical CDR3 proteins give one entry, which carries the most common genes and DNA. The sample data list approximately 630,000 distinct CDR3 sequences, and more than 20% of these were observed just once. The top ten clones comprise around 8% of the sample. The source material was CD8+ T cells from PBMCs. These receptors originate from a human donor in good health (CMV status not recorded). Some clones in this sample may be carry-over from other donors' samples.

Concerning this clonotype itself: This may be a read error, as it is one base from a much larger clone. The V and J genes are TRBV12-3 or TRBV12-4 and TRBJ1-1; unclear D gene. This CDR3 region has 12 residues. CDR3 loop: CASSQQNTVAFF. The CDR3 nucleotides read TGTGCCAGCAGCCAGCAGAACACTGTAGCTTTCTTT.

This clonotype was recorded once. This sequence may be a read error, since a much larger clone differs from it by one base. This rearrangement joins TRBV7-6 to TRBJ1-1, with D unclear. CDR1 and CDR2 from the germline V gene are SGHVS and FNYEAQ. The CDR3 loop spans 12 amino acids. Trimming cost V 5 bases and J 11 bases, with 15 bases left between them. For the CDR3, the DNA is TGTGCCAGCAGCCCGGCGGCGGGGAGCGCTTTCTTT. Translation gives CASSPAAGSAFF.

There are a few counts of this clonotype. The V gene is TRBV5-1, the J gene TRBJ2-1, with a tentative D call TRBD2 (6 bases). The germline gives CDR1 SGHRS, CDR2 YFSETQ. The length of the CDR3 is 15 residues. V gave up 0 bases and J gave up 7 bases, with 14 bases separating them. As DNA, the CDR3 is TGCGCCAGCAGCTTGGTTTTTGGCGGGGCGAATGAGCAGTTCTTC. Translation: CASSLVFGGANEQFF. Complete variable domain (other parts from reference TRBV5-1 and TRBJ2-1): KAGVTQTPRYLIKTRGQQVTLSCSPISGHRSVSWYQQTPGQGLQFLFEYFSETQRNKGNFPGRFSGRQFSNSRSEMNVSTLELGDSALYLCASSLVFGGANEQFFGPGTRLTVL.

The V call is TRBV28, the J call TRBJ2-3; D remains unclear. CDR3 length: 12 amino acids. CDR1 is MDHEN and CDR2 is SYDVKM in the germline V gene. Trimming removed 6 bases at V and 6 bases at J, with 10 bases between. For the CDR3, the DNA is TGTGCCAGCAGCAGACAAGGGGATACGCAGTATTTT. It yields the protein CASSRQGDTQYF.

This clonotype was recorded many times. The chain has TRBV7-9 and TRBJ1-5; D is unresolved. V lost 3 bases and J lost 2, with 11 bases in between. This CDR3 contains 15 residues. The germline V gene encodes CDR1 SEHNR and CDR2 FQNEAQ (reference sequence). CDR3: CASSLDLYGNQPQHF. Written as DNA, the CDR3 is TGTGCCAGCAGCTTGGATCTTTATGGCAATCAGCCCCAGCATTTT.

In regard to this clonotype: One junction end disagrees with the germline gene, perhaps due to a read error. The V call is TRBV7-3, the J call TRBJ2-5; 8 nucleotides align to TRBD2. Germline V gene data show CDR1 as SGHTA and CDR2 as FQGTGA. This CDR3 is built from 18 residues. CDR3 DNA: TGTGCCAGCAGCTTCCCCGGGGGTAGCGGGGAAAGACAAGAGGCCCAGTACTTC. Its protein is CASSFPGGSGERQEAQYF.

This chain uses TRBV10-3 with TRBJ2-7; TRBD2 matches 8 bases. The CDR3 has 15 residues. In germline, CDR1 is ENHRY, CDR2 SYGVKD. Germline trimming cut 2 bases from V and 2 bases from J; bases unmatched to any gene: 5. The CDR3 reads CAISEGERGPYEQYV. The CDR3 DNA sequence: TGTGCCATCAGTGAGGGGGAGCGGGGGCCCTACGAGCAGTACGTC.

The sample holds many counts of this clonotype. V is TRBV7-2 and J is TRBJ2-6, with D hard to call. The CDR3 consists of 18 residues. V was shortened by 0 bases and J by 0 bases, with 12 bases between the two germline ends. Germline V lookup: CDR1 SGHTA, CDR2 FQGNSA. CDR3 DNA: TGTGCCAGCAGCTTAGCTGAGGTCCCCAGCTCTGGGGCCAACGTCCTGACTTTC. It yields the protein CASSLAEVPSSGANVLTF.

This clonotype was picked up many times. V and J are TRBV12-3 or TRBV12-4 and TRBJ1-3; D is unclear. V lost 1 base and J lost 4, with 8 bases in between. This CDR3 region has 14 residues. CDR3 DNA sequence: TGTGCCAGCAGTTTAGGGCAGCTCGGAAACACCATATATTTT. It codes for CASSLGQLGNTIYF.

The CDR3 loop is CASSLGRNPTYNEQFF. The CDR3 nucleotides are TGTGCCAGCAGCTTAGGGCGGAACCCTACCTACAATGAGCAGTTCTTC. The chain uses TRBV11-2 and TRBJ2-1; D is undetermined. V was pared by 1 base and J by 2 bases, with 12 bases between. Germline CDR1 is SGHAT and CDR2 is FQNNGV. The CDR3 consists of 16 residues.

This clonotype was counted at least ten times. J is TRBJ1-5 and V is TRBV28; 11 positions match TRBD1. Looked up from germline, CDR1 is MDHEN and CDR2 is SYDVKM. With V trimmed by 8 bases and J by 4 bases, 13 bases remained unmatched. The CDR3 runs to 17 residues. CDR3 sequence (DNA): TGTGCCAGCTCGGACAGGGGGCTGCAATTCTATAATCAGCCCCAGCATTTT. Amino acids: CASSDRGLQFYNQPQHF.

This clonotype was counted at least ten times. The CDR3 protein is CASSLASDGGITEAFF. CDR3 nucleotide sequence: TGTGCCAGCAGCTTAGCGAGTGATGGTGGGATCACTGAAGCTTTCTTT. This chain connects TRBV7-8 to TRBJ1-1; D uncertain. Deletions cut 0 bases from V and 4 bases from J, with 15 bases between. CDR3 size: 16 residues. From germline, CDR1 is SGHVS and CDR2 FQNEAQ. Together with reference TRBV7-8 and TRBJ1-1, the CDR3 gives the full variable domain: GAGVSQSPRYKVAKRGQDVALRCDPISGHVSLFWYQQALGQGPEFLTYFQNEAQLDKSGLPSDRFFAERPEGSVSTLKIQRTQQEDSAVYLCASSLASDGGITEAFFGQGTRLTVV.

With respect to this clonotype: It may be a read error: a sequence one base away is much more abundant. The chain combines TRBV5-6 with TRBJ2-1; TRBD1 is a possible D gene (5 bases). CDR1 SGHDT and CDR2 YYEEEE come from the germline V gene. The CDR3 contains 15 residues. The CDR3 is CASSVTDPRPNEQSF. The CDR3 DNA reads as TGTGCCAGCAGCGTGACAGATCCGCGACCCAATGAGCAGTCCTTC. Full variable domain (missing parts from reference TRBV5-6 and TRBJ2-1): DAGVTQSPTHLIKTRGQQVTLRCSPKSGHDTVSWYQQALGQGPQFIFQYYEEEERQRGNFPDRFSGHQFPNYSSELNVNALLLGDSALYLCASSVTDPRPNEQSFGPGTRLTVL.

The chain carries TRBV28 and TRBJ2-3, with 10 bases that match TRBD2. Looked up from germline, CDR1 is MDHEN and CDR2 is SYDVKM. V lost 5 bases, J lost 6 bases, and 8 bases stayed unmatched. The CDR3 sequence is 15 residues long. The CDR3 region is CASSPGSGGEDTQYF. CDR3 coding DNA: TGTGCCAGCAGTCCCGGGAGCGGGGGGGAGGATACGCAGTATTTT.

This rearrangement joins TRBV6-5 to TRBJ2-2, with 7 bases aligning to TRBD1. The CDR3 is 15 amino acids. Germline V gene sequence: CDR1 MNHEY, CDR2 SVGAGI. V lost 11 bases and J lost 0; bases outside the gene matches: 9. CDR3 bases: TGTGCCTCTTCTGGGACAGTAACGAACACCGGGGAGCTGTTTTTT. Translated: CASSGTVTNTGELFF.

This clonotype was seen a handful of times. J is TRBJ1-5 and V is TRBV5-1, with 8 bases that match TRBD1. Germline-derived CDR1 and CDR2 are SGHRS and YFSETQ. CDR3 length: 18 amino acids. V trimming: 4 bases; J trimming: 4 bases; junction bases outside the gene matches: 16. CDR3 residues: CASSPGQGGNVVNQPQHF. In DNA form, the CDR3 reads TGCGCCAGCAGCCCCGGACAGGGAGGGAATGTTGTGAATCAGCCCCAGCATTTT. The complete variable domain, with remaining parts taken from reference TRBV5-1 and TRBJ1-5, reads KAGVTQTPRYLIKTRGQQVTLSCSPISGHRSVSWYQQTPGQGLQFLFEYFSETQRNKGNFPGRFSGRQFSNSRSEMNVSTLELGDSALYLCASSPGQGGNVVNQPQHFGDGTRLSIL.